This TCR beta chain was captured by sequencing in a study of T cell repertoires in cytomegalovirus infection. Study overall: An indication of both CMV infection and matching HLA type came from public TCR beta signatures.

General study results and limits: Adding up the frequency of public TCR beta families identified people who carried CMV plus the relevant HLA.

A note on this clonotype: Its antigen is still unknown.

This CDR3 spans 16 amino acids. In germline, CDR1 is LGHDT, CDR2 YNNKEL (reference sequence). V lost 1 base, J lost 0 bases, and 10 bases lay in between. TCRdb passed the reads through MiXCR, listing each CDR3 protein once. The data hold hundreds of thousands of distinct CDR3 sequences, with 11% observed a single time. Input material: PBMCs. The V gene is TRBV3-1, the J gene TRBJ1-5, with no clear D. The source of this sequence is a human donor in good health (CMV status not recorded). Some clones in this sample may be carry-over from other donors' samples. In nucleotides, the CDR3 is TGTGCCAGCAGCCAAGGGGCTGGCTATAGCAATCAGCCCCAGCATTTT. Translation gives CASSQGAGYSNQPQHF.